This TCR beta chain came from a study of T cell repertoires in cytomegalovirus infection. Germline values: CDR1 KGHDR, CDR2 SFDVKD. The length of the CDR3 is 13 residues. TCRdb reanalysed the reads using MiXCR and keeps one entry per CDR3 protein. The table shows about 740,000 distinct CDR3 sequences, with 35% occurring only once. Of note for this clonotype: Relative to the germline gene, one junction end is altered; a read error may explain this.

The chain carries TRBV24-1 and TRBJ1-1; D is undetermined. The sequence was collected from a human donor in good health (CMV status not recorded). Some clones in this sample may be carry-over from other donors' samples. Sequencing was done on a sample of PBMCs. The CDR3 nucleotides are TGTGCCACCAGGGAGGGTTGGTACACTGAAGCTTTATTT. Encoded protein: CATREGWYTEALF.